This entry concerns a single TCR beta chain. Its antigen remains unidentified. Treatment of patients with chemo-refractory metastatic non-small-cell lung cancer consisted of focal radiation plus CTLA-4 blockade with ipilimumab. The data belong to a study of radiotherapy plus CTLA-4 blockade in lung cancer. Study background: Objective responses occurred in 18% of patients; 25% to 40% had disease control.

Sequencing used immunoSEQ multiplex PCR; TCRdb keeps in-frame clones, though not all of them. The sample has about 38,000 clones, about 70% seen once. General study findings and limits: The study found tumor-derived TCR clones expanded in blood after radiotherapy plus ipilimumab.

Trimming stripped 7 bases from V and 0 bases from J, with 12 bases between. Looked up from germline, CDR1 is SGHTA and CDR2 is FQGNSA. The CDR3 sequence is 14 residues long. The chain links TRBV7-2 to TRBJ1-2; possible D gene TRBD1, 6 bases. The TCR originated in a human donor with non-small cell lung cancer who had stable disease on radiotherapy plus ipilimumab. The material sequenced was peripheral blood, taken from a patient treated with radiotherapy plus ipilimumab. CDR3 DNA sequence: TGTGCCAGCATCCAGGACAGTGCTAACTATGGCTACACCTTC. This sequence encodes CASIQDSANYGYTF.